This T cell receptor (beta chain) was sequenced for a study of regulatory T cells in long-lasting Graves disease. Looking at the study overall: Persistent Graves' disease meant over 5 years of antithyroid drugs with positive TSH receptor antibodies.

This clonotype came up many times. The antigen is not known. Arm-PCR of CDR3 regions and iRepertoire HTBI primers were the basis on which TCR beta libraries were built. TCRdb reanalysed the multiplex PCR reads using MiXCR and keeps one entry per CDR3 protein. The sample has about 430,000 distinct CDR3 sequences, around 20% seen once. Trimming cost V 3 bases and J 5 bases; bases outside gene matches: 7. The CDR3 covers 14 residues. Whole-study results and caveats: Limited samples may have lowered accuracy.

Sample time point: persistent/refractory GD, antithyroid drugs over 5 years with positive TRAb. TCR sequences were obtained from RNA taken from PBMCs. The guidelines of the American Thyroid Association were the basis for diagnosing Graves' disease. An endocrinology department in Xi'an, China, recruited the patients. Sample: peripheral blood mononuclear cells (PBMCs), taken when the disease was refractory, from a patient treated with antithyroid drugs. The chain combines TRBV12-3 or TRBV12-4 with TRBJ2-7; 7 nucleotides match TRBD2. The receptor was isolated from a female donor with Graves disease. The chain's CDR3 is CASSFGGRSNEQYF. The CDR3 DNA sequence: TGTGCCAGCAGTTTTGGCGGGAGATCTAACGAGCAGTACTTC.